This T cell receptor (beta chain) was found in a study of T cells in Graves' hyperthyroidism and ophthalmopathy. Study-wide findings and caveats: In blood, most of the thyroid clonotypes expanded above 0.001 were also present.

Exclusion followed for patients with uncontrolled infection, other autoimmune disease, pregnancy or lactation. The diagnoses drew upon clinical symptoms, serum thyroxine and TRAb, thyroid ultrasound and orbital computed tomography. The PBMCs studied were ones that came from roughly 9.4 ml fresh peripheral blood. The TCR beta CDR3 regions underwent amplification using RNA transcripts as the source. In the first-round RT-PCR of the TCR CDR3, the HTBI primer set was used. TCRdb reanalysed the multiplex PCR reads using MiXCR and keeps one entry per CDR3 protein. The sample has roughly 500,000 distinct CDR3 sequences, around a quarter seen once. A few counts support this clonotype. No antigen is known for it. The CDR3 loop spans 14 amino acids. V lost 5 bases and J 2 bases, leaving 14 bases between the germline ends. Germline V gene data show CDR1 as SGHRS and CDR2 as YFSETQ.

The source is a woman aged 30 to 39 with Graves' ophthalmopathy. The source material was blood. The rearrangement links TRBV5-1 to TRBJ2-7; tentative D call: TRBD2 (6 bases). The CDR3 spells CASRGLASTYEQYF. The DNA for the CDR3 is TGCGCCAGCAGGGGGCTAGCGAGCACCTACGAGCAGTACTTC.